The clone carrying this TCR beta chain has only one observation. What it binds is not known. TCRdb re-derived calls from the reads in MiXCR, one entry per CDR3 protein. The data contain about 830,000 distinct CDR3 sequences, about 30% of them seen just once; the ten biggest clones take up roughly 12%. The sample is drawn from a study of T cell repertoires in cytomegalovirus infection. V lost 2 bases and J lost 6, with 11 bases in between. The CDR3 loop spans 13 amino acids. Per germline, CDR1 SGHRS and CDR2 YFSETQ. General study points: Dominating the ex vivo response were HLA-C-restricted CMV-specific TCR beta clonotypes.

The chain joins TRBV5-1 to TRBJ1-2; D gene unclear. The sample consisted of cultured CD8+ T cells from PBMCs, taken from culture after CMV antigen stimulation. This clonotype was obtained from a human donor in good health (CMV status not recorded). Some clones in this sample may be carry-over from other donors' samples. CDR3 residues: CASSLAGEDGYTF. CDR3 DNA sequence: TGCGCCAGCAGCTTAGCAGGCGAGGATGGCTACACCTTC.